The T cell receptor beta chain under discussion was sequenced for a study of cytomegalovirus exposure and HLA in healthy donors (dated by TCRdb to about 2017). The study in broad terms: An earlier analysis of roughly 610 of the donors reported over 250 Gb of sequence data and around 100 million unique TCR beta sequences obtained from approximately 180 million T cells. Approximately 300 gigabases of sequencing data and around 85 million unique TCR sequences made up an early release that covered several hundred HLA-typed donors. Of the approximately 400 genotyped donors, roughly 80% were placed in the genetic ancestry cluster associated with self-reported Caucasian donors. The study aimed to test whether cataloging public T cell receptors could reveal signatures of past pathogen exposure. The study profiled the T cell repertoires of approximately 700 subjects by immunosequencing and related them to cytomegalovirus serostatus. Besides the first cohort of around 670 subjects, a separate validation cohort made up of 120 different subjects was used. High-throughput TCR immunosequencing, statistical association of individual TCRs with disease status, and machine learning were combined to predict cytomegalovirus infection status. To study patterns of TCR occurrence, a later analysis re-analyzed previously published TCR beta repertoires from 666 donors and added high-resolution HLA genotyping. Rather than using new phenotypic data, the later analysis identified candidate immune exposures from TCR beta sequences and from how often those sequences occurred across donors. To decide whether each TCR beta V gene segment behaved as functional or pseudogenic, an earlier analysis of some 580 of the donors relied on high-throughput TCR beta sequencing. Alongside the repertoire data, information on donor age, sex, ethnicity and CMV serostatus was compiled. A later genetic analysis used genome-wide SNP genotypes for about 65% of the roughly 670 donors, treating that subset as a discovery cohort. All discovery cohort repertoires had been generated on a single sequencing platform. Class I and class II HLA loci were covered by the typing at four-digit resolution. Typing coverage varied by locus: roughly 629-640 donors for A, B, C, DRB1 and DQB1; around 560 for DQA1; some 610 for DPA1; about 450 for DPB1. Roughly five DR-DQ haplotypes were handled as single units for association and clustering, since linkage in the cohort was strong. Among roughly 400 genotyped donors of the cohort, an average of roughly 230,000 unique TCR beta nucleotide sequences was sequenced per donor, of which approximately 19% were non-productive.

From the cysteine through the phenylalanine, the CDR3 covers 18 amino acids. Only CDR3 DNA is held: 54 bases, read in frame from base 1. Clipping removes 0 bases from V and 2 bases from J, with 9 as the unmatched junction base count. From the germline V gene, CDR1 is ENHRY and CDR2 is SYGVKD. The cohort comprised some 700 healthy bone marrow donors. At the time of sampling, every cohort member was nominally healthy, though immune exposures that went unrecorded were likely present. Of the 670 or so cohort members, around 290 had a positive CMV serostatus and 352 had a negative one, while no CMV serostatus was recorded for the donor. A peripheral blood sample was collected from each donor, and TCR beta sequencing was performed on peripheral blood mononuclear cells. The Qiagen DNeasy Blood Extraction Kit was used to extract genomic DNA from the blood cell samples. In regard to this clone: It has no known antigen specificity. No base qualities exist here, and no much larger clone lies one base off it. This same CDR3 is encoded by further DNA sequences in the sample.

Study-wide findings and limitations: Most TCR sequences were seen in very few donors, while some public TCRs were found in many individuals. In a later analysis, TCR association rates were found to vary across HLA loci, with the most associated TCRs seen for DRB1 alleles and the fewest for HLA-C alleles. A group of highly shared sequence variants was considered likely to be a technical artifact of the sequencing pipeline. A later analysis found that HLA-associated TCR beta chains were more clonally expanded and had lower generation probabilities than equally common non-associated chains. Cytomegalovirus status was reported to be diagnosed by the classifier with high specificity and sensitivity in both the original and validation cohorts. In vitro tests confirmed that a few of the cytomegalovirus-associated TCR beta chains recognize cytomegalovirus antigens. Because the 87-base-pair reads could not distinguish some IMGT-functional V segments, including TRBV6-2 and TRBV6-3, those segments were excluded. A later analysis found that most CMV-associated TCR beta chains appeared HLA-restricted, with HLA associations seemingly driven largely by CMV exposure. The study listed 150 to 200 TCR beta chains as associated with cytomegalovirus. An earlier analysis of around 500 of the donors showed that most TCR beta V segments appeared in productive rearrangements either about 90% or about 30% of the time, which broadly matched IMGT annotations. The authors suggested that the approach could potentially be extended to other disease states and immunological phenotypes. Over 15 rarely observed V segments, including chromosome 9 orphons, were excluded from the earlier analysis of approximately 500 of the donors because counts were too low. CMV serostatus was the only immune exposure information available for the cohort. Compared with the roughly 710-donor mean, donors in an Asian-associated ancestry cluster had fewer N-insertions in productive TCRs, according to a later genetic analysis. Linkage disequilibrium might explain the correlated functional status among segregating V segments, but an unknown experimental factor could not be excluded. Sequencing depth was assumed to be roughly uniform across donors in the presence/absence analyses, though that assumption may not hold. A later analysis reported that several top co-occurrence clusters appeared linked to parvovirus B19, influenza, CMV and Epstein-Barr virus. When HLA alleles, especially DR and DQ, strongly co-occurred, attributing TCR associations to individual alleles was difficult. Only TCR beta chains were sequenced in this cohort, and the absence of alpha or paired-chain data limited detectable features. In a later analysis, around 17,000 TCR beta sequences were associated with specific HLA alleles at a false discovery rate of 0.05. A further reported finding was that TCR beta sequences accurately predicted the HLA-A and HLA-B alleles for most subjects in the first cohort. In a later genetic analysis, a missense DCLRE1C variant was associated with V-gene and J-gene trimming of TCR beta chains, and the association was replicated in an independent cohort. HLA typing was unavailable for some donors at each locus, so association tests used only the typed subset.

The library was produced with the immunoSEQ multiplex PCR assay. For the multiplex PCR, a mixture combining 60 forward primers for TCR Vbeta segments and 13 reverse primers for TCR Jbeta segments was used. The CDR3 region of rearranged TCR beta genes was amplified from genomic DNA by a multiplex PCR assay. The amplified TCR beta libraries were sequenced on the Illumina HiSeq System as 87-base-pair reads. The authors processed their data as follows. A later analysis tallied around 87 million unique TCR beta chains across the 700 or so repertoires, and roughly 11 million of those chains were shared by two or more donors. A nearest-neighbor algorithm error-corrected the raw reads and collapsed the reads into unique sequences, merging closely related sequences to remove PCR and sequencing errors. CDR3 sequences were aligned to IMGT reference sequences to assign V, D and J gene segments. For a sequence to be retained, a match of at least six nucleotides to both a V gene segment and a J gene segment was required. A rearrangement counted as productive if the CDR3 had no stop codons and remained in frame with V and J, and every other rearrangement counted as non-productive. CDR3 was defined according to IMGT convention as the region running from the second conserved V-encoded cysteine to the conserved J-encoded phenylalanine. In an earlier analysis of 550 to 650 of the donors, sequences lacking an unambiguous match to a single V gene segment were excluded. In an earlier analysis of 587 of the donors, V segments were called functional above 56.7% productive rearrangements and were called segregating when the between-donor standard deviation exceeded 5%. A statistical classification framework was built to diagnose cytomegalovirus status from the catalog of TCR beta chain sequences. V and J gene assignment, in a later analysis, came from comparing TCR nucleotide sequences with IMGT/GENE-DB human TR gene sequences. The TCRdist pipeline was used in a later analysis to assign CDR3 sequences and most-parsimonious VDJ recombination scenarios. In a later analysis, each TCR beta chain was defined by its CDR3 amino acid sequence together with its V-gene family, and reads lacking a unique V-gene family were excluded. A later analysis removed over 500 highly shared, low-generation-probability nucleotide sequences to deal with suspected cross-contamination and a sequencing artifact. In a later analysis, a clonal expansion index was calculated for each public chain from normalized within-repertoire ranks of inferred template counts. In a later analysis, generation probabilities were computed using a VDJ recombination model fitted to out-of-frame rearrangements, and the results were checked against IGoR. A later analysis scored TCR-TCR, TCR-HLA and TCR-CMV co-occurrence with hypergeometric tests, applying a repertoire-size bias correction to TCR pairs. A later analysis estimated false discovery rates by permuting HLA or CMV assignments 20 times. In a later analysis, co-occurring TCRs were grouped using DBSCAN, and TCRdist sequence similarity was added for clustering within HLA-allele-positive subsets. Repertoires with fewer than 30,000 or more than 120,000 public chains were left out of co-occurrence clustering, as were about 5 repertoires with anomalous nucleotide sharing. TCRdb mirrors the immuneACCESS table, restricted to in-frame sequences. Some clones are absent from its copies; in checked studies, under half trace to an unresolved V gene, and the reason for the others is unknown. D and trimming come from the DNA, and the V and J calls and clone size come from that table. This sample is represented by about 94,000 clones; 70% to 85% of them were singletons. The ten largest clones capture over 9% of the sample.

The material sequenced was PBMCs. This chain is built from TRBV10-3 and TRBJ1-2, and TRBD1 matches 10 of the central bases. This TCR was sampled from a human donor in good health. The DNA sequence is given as TGTGCCATCAGTGAGTCTTTAAAGGGGACAGGGGAGAACTATGGCTACACCTTC. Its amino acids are CAISESLKGTGENYGYTF.